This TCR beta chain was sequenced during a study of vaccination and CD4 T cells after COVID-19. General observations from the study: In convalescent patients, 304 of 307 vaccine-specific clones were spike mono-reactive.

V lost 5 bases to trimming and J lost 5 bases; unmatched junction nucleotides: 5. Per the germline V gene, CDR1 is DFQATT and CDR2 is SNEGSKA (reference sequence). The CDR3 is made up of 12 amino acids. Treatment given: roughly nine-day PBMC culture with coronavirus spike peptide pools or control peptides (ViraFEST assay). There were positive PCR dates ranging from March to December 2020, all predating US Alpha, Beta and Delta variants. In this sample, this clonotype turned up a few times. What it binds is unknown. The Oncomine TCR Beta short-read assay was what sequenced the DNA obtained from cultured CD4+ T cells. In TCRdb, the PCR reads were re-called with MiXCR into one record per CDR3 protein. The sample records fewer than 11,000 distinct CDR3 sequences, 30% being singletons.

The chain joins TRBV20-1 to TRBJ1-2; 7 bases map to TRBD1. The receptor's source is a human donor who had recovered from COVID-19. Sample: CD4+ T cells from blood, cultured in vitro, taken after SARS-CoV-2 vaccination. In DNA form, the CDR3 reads TGCAGTGCTCCCGACAGGGAGTATGGCTACACCTTC. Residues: CSAPDREYGYTF.